This TCR beta chain is from a study of blood T cell repertoires in COVID-19. Study-wide context: Specimens from acute and convalescent COVID-19 originated in the United States, Italy and Spain.

In germline, CDR1 is MNHEY, CDR2 SVGEGT. J was trimmed by 6 bases and V by 5 bases; bases with no gene match: 27. The CDR3 has 21 residues. This clone was detected only once. Repertoires were generated with immunoSEQ multiplex PCR, while TCRdb's copy carries only in-frame clones and drops some. The sample shows about 190,000 clones, about 88% of them seen only once. The rearrangement links TRBV6-2 or TRBV6-3 to TRBJ1-5; TRBD1 agrees at 8 bases. The specimen sequenced was peripheral blood. The receptor was derived from a young man with active or convalescent COVID-19. CDR3: CASSHRDRFRGQELGTQPQHF. CDR3 DNA: TGTGCCAGCAGTCACCGGGACAGATTTCGGGGACAGGAGTTGGGGACTCAGCCCCAGCATTTT.